The 25 T cell receptor beta chains below come from one sample, sequenced in a study of blood T cell repertoires in COVID-19. The repertoire was sequenced with immunoSEQ multiplex PCR; TCRdb's copy has only in-frame clones and lacks some. The data hold a few hundred thousand clones, with approximately 90% observed a single time. Sample: PBMCs or T cells enriched from blood (not recorded which). The receptors were gathered from a young man who had recovered from COVID-19.

This rearrangement joins TRBV2 to TRBJ2-3; D possibly corresponds to TRBD2 (6 bases). The germline V gene has CDR1 SNHLY and CDR2 FYNNEI. V lost 11 bases and J 7 bases, leaving 13 bases between the germline ends. The CDR3 runs 11 residues. For the CDR3, the DNA is TGTGCCTGCCCAAGCGGGTATACGCAGTATTTT. It codes for CACPSGYTQYF.

The chain employs TRBV5-1 and TRBJ2-1; TRBD1 aligns across 7 bases. Losses at the gene ends were 0 bases for V and 4 bases for J; bases not matched to a gene: 7. Germline values: CDR1 SGHRS, CDR2 YFSETQ. The CDR3 contains 16 residues. For the CDR3, the DNA is TGCGCCAGCAGCTTGGTTCAGGGGGTCGGATACAATGAGCAGTTCTTC. Amino acid sequence: CASSLVQGVGYNEQFF.

This clone was detected a few times. The CDR3 DNA follows: TGCGCCAGCAGTGAAATCTCCAGGACAGGCAATGGTGAAGCTTTCTTT. It specifies CASSEISRTGNGEAFF. This chain uses TRBV10-1 with TRBJ1-1; TRBD1 matches at 7 bases. The germline CDR1 and CDR2 sequences are WNHNN and SYGVQD (reference sequence). This CDR3 comprises 16 residues. V trimming: 3 bases; J trimming: 7 bases; junction bases outside the gene matches: 14.

The chain carries TRBV27 and TRBJ1-2; maybe TRBD1 (6 bases). Trimming stripped 5 bases from V and 4 bases from J, with 17 bases between. There are 15 residues in the CDR3. CDR1 is MNHEY, CDR2 SMNVEV, per germline (reference sequence). The CDR3 sequence is CASSTGHLALYGYTF. CDR3 nucleotide sequence: TGTGCCAGCAGTACGGGACACCTCGCACTCTATGGCTACACCTTC.

J is TRBJ2-2 and V is TRBV5-1; D possibly corresponds to TRBD1 (5 bases). The CDR3 is made up of 15 amino acids. Germline V gives CDR1 SGHRS, CDR2 YFSETQ. V was clipped by 0 bases and J by 1 base, with 7 bases between them. CDR3: CASSLGTWNTGELFF. The CDR3 bases are TGCGCCAGCAGCTTGGGGACATGGAACACCGGGGAGCTGTTTTTT.

The chain has TRBV21-1 and TRBJ2-7; the table's D call TRBD2 went unverified against the DNA. TRBV21-1 is tagged as a pseudogene. CDR3 length: 21 residues. CDR3 residues: CASSKAYNTSAGALFTYEQYF. CDR3 coding DNA: TGTGCCAGCAGCAAAGCCTACAACACGTCAGCGGGGGCTCTTTTCACCTACGAGCAGTACTTC.

This chain joins TRBV11-2 and TRBJ1-1; 10 bases line up with TRBD1. Germline values: CDR1 SGHAT, CDR2 FQNNGV. After removal of 5 bases from V and 0 bases from J, the junction contained 6 bases not matched to a gene. The CDR3 contains 16 residues. The CDR3 DNA follows: TGTGCCAGCAGCAGGGGACAGGGGCAAATGAACACTGAAGCTTTCTTT. Its protein is CASSRGQGQMNTEAFF.

This chain uses TRBV27 with TRBJ2-7; TRBD1 agrees at 9 bases. Germline V gene sequence: CDR1 MNHEY, CDR2 SMNVEV (reference sequence). Trimming took 2 bases from V and 3 from J; bases not matched to a gene: 8. The CDR3 sequence is 16 residues long. CDR3 amino acids: CASSLDRGYSLYEQYF. CDR3 DNA sequence: TGTGCCAGCAGTTTAGACAGGGGGTATTCTCTCTACGAGCAGTACTTC.

The chain uses TRBV2 and TRBJ1-5, with TRBD1 identical over 7 bases. The germline CDR1 and CDR2 sequences are SNHLY and FYNNEI. J lost 3 bases, V lost 8 bases, and 13 bases had no gene match. This CDR3 is 16 amino acids long. CDR3 nucleotide sequence: TGTGCCAGCCACGGAACAGGGGCGATTCCCAATCAGCCCCAGCATTTT. Amino acid sequence: CASHGTGAIPNQPQHF.

This clone was picked up one time. The chain employs TRBV6-5 and TRBJ1-4; unclear D gene. Germline V gives CDR1 MNHEY, CDR2 SVGAGI. This CDR3 has 15 residues. The V gene lost 6 bases and the J gene lost 3 bases, with 14 bases spanning the gap. CDR3 bases: TGTGCCAGCAGGCTAGACGGGTCCTCTAATGAAAAACTGTTTTTT. This encodes CASRLDGSSNEKLFF.

This clone came up once. The chain combines TRBV6-5 with TRBJ2-3, with D hard to call. The CDR3 runs 14 residues. The ends were cut back, 0 bases at V and 8 bases at J, with 12 bases in the middle. The germline V gene encodes CDR1 MNHEY and CDR2 SVGAGI. DNA for the CDR3: TGTGCCAGCAGTTACTCGAAAATATCCGGTACGCAGTATTTT. It translates to CASSYSKISGTQYF.

This clone has only a few counts. This chain links TRBV4-2 with TRBJ1-1, with 8 bases identical to TRBD1. This CDR3 comprises 14 residues. The ends lost 1 base at V and 5 bases at J; junction bases unmatched: 3. Per the germline V gene, CDR1 is LGHNA and CDR2 is YNFKEQ. CDR3 sequence (DNA): TGTGCCAGCAGCCAAGGGACAGGGAGAACTGAAGCTTTCTTT. Protein sequence: CASSQGTGRTEAFF.

The chain uses TRBV5-4 and TRBJ2-7; TRBD1 might be the D (5 bases). The germline V and J ends were trimmed by 4 bases and 1 base, with 18 bases remaining between them. The germline V gene encodes CDR1 SGHNT and CDR2 YYREEE (reference sequence). This CDR3 is 16 amino acids long. The CDR3 region is CASSPGPGLGSYEQYF. CDR3 bases: TGTGCCAGCAGCCCCGGTCCAGGGTTGGGGTCCTACGAGCAGTACTTC.

The genes are TRBV9 and TRBJ2-3, with 7 nucleotides matching TRBD2. Germline loops: CDR1 SGDLS, CDR2 YYNGEE. V shed 2 bases and J 2 bases; nucleotides not matched to a gene: 8. The CDR3 runs to 16 residues. CDR3 residues: CASSVLPSGYTDTQYF. The CDR3 DNA reads as TGTGCCAGCAGCGTTTTGCCTAGCGGATACACAGATACGCAGTATTTT.

The rearrangement uses TRBV5-1 and TRBJ2-1; D unresolved. This CDR3 spans 14 amino acids. Germline CDR1 SGHRS, CDR2 YFSETQ. Trimming shortened V by 0 bases and J by 0 bases, and 4 bases separated the two germline ends. The CDR3 DNA sequence: TGCGCCAGCAGCTTGGATAACTCCTACAATGAGCAGTTCTTC. This translates into CASSLDNSYNEQFF.

This chain links TRBV11-2 with TRBJ1-5; D remains ambiguous. This CDR3 has 13 amino acids. The V end was cut by 3 bases, the J end by 0 bases, with 3 bases between. CDR1 is SGHAT and CDR2 is FQNNGV in the germline V gene. The chain's CDR3 is CASSFNSNQPQHF. CDR3 in DNA: TGTGCCAGCAGCTTTAATAGCAATCAGCCCCAGCATTTT.

The genes are TRBV7-9 and TRBJ2-1, with D tentatively TRBD2 (6 bases). The V end was cut by 4 bases, the J end by 1 base, with 11 bases between. CDR3 length: 15 residues. The germline V gene has CDR1 SEHNR and CDR2 FQNEAQ (reference sequence). CDR3 amino acids: CASSSLADSYNEQFF. The CDR3 nucleotides are TGTGCCAGCAGCTCCTTAGCGGATTCCTACAATGAGCAGTTCTTC.

The chain is built from TRBV29-1 and TRBJ1-6; D is unclear. V was shortened by 6 bases and J by 4 bases, with 10 bases between the two germline ends. The germline V gene has CDR1 SQVTM and CDR2 ANQGSEA. This CDR3 is 13 amino acids long. In DNA form, the CDR3 reads TGCAGCGTAGTAGACTCTTATAATTCACCCCTCCACTTT. Translating it yields CSVVDSYNSPLHF.

This chain uses TRBV11-2 with TRBJ2-3, with 13 nucleotides matching TRBD2. V was pared by 4 bases and J by 3 bases, with 7 bases of the junction left unmatched. Germline loops: CDR1 SGHAT, CDR2 FQNNGV. The CDR3 length is 17 residues. The CDR3 loop is CASSSDPGLAGTDTQYF. The CDR3 region has the DNA TGTGCCAGCAGCTCCGATCCGGGACTAGCGGGGACAGATACGCAGTATTTT.

The rearrangement uses TRBV29-1 and TRBJ2-7; 8 bases fit TRBD2. Germline CDR1 and CDR2: SQVTM and ANQGSEA. CDR3 length: 15 amino acids. Unmatched junction bases numbered 8, after V lost 3 bases and J lost 1 base. The CDR3 spells CSVDGLGLGSYEQYF. The CDR3 DNA reads as TGCAGCGTTGACGGATTGGGACTAGGGTCCTACGAGCAGTACTTC.

This sequence joins TRBV5-1 and TRBJ2-1; D may be TRBD2 (5 bases). The length of the CDR3 is 16 residues. V dropped 3 bases and J dropped 6 bases, with 19 bases sitting between them. The germline V gene encodes CDR1 SGHRS and CDR2 YFSETQ. DNA for the CDR3: TGCGCCAGCAGCTCGGGAAATGGGCCAATTTCCAATGAGCAGTTCTTC. Its translation: CASSSGNGPISNEQFF.

The V and J genes are TRBV2 and TRBJ2-1; the match to TRBD2 covers 7 bases. Germline lookup yields CDR1 SNHLY and CDR2 FYNNEI. The V gene end was trimmed by 6 bases and the J gene end by 6 bases; junction bases not matched to a gene: 8. This CDR3 contains 14 residues. Written as DNA, the CDR3 is TGTGCCAGCAGGGGGCGGGAGAAGGGCAATGAGCAGTTCTTC. Translating gives CASRGREKGNEQFF.

The J gene is TRBJ2-5, the V gene TRBV18; a weak D match, TRBD1 (5 bases). Germline CDR1 reads KGHSH; CDR2 reads LQKENI. The CDR3 runs 13 residues. V was clipped by 4 bases and J by 3 bases, with 9 bases between them. In DNA, the CDR3 is TGTGCCAGCTCACAGGGGATAAAAGAGACCCAGTACTTC. Translated, it gives CASSQGIKETQYF.

The table lists this clone with a few counts. The chain joins TRBV5-5 to TRBJ2-2; no clear D. Trimming cost V 2 bases and J 6 bases, with 14 bases left between them. CDR3 length equals 15 residues. CDR1 SGHKS and CDR2 YYEKEE come from the germline V gene (reference sequence). CDR3 in amino acids: CASSLVSLPPGELFF. The CDR3 DNA is TGTGCCAGCAGCTTAGTTTCACTCCCGCCCGGGGAGCTGTTTTTT.

The chain has TRBV30 and TRBJ1-3; unclear D gene. Per the germline V gene, CDR1 is GTSNPN and CDR2 is SVGIG (reference sequence). Trimming left V 5 bases short and J 0 bases short, with 14 bases between. The CDR3 spans 15 residues. The CDR3 DNA is TGTGCCTGGGCTATCGATGGAGGCTCTGGAAACACCATATATTTT. Its protein product is CAWAIDGGSGNTIYF.